The 9 T cell receptor beta chains below all came from one sample that was sequenced in a study of blood T cells in healthy people across ages. PCR was performed a second time for roughly 7 to 12 cycles using a sample-barcoded 5' primer and a J-beta primer mix. Via MiXCR, TCRdb re-called the 5' RACE reads, giving one row per CDR3 protein. The repertoire holds 1,800,000 or so distinct CDR3 sequences, around 42% seen once, with more than 20% in the top ten. The sequencing sample was made of blood. These receptors came from a human donor in good health.

The rearrangement links TRBV27 to TRBJ1-1; TRBD1 agrees at 10 bases. There are 19 residues in the CDR3. Germline V gives CDR1 MNHEY, CDR2 SMNVEV (reference sequence). The trim removed 2 bases at V and 3 bases at J, leaving 15 bases unmatched. The CDR3 sequence: CASSLGAATGGVRDTEAFF. In nucleotides, the CDR3 is TGTGCCAGCAGTTTAGGGGCCGCGACAGGGGGCGTCAGGGACACTGAAGCTTTCTTT.

This clonotype was detected a few times. The gene calls are TRBV28 and TRBJ1-4; no clear D gene. V was pared by 10 bases and J by 4 bases, with 13 bases between. This CDR3 has 13 amino acids. Per germline, CDR1 MDHEN and CDR2 SYDVKM. CDR3 amino acids: CATGPVGNEKLFF. CDR3 nucleotides: TGTGCCACCGGCCCAGTAGGTAATGAAAAACTGTTTTTT.

This clonotype has a handful of counts. The chain employs TRBV7-6 and TRBJ2-5; tentative D call: TRBD2 (6 bases). The CDR3 sequence is 14 residues long. The V end lost 3 bases, the J end lost 2 bases, and 10 bases lay between the germline ends. The germline V gene encodes CDR1 SGHVS and CDR2 FNYEAQ. The CDR3 DNA reads TGTGCCAGCAGCTTCAGACTAGATCAAGAGACCCAGTACTTC. This translates into CASSFRLDQETQYF.

With respect to this clonotype: Since a much larger clone is just one base distant, this may be a read error. The CDR3 end shows no conserved phenylalanine or tryptophan, and so a read error is likely. CDR3 DNA sequence: TGTGCCAGCAGCTTAGTAAAACAGACCACAGATACGCAGTATGTT. It codes for CASSLVKQTTDTQYV. The chain carries TRBV5-6 and TRBJ2-3; D remains ambiguous. In germline, CDR1 is SGHDT, CDR2 YYEEEE. V dropped 2 bases and J dropped 2 bases, with 12 bases sitting between them. The CDR3 totals 15 residues.

This clonotype was counted only a few times. The chain carries TRBV20-1 and TRBJ2-1, with TRBD1 identical over 7 bases. Trimming took 0 bases from V and 6 from J; bases not matched to a gene: 11. The CDR3 spans 16 residues. Germline V gene lookup returns CDR1 DFQATT and CDR2 SNEGSKA (reference sequence). The DNA of the CDR3 is TGCAGTGCTAGAGACATGACAGACAGGGATTTCAATGAGCAGTTCTTC. Protein sequence: CSARDMTDRDFNEQFF.

The rearrangement links TRBV5-8 to TRBJ1-4, with D uncertain. Germline loops: CDR1 SGHTS, CDR2 YDEGEE. The CDR3 contains 12 residues. Trimming removed 0 bases at V and 8 bases at J, with 5 bases between. This chain's CDR3 is CASSLVAEKLFF. CDR3 bases: TGTGCCAGCAGCTTGGTTGCCGAAAAACTGTTTTTT.

This clonotype was found many times. V is TRBV4-1 and J is TRBJ2-5; possible D gene TRBD2, 6 bases. The J call is uncertain, as TRBJ2-7 better fits the DNA end. The germline CDR1 and CDR2 sequences are MGHRA and YSYEKL. This CDR3 comprises 16 residues. CDR3 sequence reads: CASSQGVTGDRYEQYF. The CDR3 coding sequence is TGCGCCAGCAGCCAAGGAGTAACGGGGGATCGTTACGAGCAGTACTTC.

The gene calls are TRBV19 and TRBJ2-1; 8 nucleotides line up with TRBD1. This CDR3 is built from 17 residues. Looked up from germline, CDR1 is LNHDA and CDR2 is SQIVND (reference sequence). After removal of 6 bases from V and 4 bases from J, the junction contained 14 bases not matched to a gene. The CDR3 nucleotides are TGTGCCAGTAGGACCCAACCCGGGACAGGCTCATACAATGAGCAGTTCTTC. Translation gives CASRTQPGTGSYNEQFF.

The table lists this clonotype with a few counts. The rearrangement links TRBV7-2 to TRBJ2-7, with 7 bases fitting TRBD1. Germline CDR1 reads SGHTA; CDR2 reads FQGNSA. The CDR3 runs 15 residues. After removal of 1 base from V and 3 bases from J, the junction contained 6 bases not matched to a gene. For the CDR3, the DNA is TGTGCCAGCAGCTTAGGTGTCAGGGGGATCTACGAGCAGTACTTC. Its translation: CASSLGVRGIYEQYF.